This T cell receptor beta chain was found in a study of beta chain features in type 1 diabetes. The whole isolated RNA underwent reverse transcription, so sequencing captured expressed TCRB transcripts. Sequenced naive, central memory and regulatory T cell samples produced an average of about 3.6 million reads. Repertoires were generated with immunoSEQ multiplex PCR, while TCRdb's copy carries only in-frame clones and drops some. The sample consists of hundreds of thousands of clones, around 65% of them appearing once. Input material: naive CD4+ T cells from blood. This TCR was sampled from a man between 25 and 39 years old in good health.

CDR3 sequence reads: CASTDLSTDTQYF. CDR3 sequence (DNA): TGTGCCAGCACGGACCTTAGCACAGATACGCAGTATTTT. The chain carries TRBV6-5 and TRBJ2-3; D remains ambiguous. Germline V CDR1 and CDR2: MNHEY, SVGAGI. V was clipped by 7 bases and J by 0 bases, with 8 bases between them. There are 13 residues in the CDR3.